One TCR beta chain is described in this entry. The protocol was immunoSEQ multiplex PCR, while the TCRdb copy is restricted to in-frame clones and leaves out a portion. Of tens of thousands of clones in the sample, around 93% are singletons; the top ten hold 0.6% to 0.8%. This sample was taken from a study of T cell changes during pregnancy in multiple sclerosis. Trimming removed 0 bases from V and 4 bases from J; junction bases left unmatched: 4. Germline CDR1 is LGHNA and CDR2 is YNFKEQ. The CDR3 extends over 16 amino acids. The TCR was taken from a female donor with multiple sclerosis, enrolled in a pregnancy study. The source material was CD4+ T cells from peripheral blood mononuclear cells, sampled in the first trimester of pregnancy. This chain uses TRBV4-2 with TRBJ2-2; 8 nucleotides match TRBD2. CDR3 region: CASSQDSGGFTGELFF. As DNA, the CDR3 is TGTGCCAGCAGCCAAGATTCGGGGGGGTTCACCGGGGAGCTGTTTTTT.